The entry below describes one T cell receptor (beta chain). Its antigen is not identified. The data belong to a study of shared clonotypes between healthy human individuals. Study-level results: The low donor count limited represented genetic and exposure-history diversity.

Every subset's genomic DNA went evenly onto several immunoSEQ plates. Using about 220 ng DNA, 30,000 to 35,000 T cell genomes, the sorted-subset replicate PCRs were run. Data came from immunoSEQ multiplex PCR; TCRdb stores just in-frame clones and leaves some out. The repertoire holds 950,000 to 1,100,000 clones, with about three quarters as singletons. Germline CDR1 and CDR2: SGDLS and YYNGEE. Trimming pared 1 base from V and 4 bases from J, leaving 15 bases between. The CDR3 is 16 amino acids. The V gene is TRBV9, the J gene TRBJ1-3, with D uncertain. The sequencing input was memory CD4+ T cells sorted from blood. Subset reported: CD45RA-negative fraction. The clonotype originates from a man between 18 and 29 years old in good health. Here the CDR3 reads CASSVTATPGGNTIYF. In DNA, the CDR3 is TGTGCCAGCAGCGTAACCGCCACCCCGGGCGGAAACACCATATATTTT. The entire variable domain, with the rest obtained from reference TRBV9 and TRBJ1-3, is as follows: DSGVTQTPKHLITATGQRVTLRCSPRSGDLSVYWYQQSLDQGLQFLIQYYNGEERAKGNILERFSAQQFPDLHSELNLSSLELGDSALYFCASSVTATPGGNTIYFGEGSWLTVV.